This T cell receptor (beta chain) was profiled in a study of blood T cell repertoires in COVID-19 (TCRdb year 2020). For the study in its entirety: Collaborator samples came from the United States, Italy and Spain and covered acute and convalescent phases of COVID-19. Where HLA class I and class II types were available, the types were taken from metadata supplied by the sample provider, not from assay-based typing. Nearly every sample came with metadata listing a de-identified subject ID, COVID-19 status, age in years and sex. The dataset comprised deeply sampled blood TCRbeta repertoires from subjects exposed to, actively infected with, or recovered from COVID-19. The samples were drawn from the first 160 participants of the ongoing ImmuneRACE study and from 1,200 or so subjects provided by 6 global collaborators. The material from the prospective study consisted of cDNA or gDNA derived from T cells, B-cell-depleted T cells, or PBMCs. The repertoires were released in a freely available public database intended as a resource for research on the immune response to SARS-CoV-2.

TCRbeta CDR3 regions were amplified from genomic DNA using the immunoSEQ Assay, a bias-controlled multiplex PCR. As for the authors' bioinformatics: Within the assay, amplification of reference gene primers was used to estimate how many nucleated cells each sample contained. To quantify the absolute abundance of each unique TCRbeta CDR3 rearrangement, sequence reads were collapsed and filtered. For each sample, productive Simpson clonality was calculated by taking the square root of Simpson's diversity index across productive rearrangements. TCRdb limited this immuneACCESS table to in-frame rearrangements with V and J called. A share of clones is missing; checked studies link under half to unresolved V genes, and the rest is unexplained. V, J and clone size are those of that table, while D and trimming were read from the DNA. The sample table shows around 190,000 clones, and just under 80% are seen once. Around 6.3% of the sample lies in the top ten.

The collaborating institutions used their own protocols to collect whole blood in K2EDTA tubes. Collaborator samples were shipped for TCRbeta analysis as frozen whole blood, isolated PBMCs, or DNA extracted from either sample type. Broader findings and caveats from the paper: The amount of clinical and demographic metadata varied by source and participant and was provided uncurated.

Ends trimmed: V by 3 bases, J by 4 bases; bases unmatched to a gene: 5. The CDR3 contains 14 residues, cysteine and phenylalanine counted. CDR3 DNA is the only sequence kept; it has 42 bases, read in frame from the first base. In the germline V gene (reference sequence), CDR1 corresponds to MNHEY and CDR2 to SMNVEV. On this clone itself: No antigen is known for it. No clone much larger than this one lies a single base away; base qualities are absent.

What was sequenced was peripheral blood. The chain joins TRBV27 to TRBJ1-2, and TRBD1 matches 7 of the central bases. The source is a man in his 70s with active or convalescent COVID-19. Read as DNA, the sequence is TGTGCCAGCAGTTTCTCCAGGGGGGTCTATGGCTACACCTTC. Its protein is CASSFSRGVYGYTF.